The rows below give T cell receptor beta chains drawn from one sample of a study of cytomegalovirus exposure and HLA in healthy donors. The table came from immunoSEQ multiplex PCR; TCRdb's copy has only in-frame clones and leaves some out. The sample includes 150,000 to 200,000 clones, approximately 82% of them seen just once. The material sequenced was PBMCs. All receptors come from a woman younger than 30 in good health and CMV-seronegative. CDR3s include the opening cysteine and the closing phenylalanine or tryptophan. The order of the fields is V gene, J gene, clone size, D gene, CDR3 DNA, CDR3 protein. D genes are given only for firm matches. Expanded clones get a size class; other rows say once, few or many, or leave the size out.

TRBV28	TRBJ2-1	.	.	TGTGCCAGCAGTTTATCTTATGAGCAGTTCTTC	CASSLSYEQFF
TRBV4-3	TRBJ1-3	.	TRBD1	TGCGCCAGCAGCCAAGACCCCGACAGGGAGTACGGAAACACCATATATTTT	CASSQDPDREYGNTIYF
TRBV10-2	TRBJ1-5	few	.	TGCGCCAGCAGTGAGAGAGTTAATCAGCCCCAGCATTTT	CASSERVNQPQHF
TRBV4-3	TRBJ1-4	.	TRBD1	TGCGCCAGCAGCCAAGACGGACAGGCGGCACGTGAAAAACTGTTTTTT	CASSQDGQAAREKLFF
TRBV19	TRBJ1-1	.	.	TGTGCCAGTACCTGGGGGGGCGGGGCATTCACTGAAGCTTTCTTT	CASTWGGGAFTEAFF
TRBV10-3	TRBJ2-5	.	TRBD2	TGTGCCATCGGCCTAGCGGGAGGGGCCCAGTACTTC	CAIGLAGGAQYF
TRBV5-1	TRBJ1-5	.	.	TGCGCCAGCCTACCTGACAGTTATAGCAATCAGCCCCAGCATTTT	CASLPDSYSNQPQHF
TRBV2	TRBJ2-2	.	TRBD2	TGTGCCAGCAGTCAAAAGACTAGCGGGACTAACACCGGGGAGCTGTTTTTT	CASSQKTSGTNTGELFF
TRBV21-1	TRBJ2-5	.	.	TGTGCCAGCAGCCCCGACTCAGATCAGTACTTC	CASSPDSDQYF
TRBV30	TRBJ2-1	.	TRBD2	TGTGCCTGGAGTGTCTTAGGCGGGAGGGCCTCTTCGTTTGGACAAGGTGAGCAGTTCTTC	CAWSVLGGRASSFGQGEQFF
TRBV25-1	TRBJ2-1	once	TRBD1	TGTGCCAGCAGTATTCCGGGACAGGGTCCTTCCAATGAGCAGTTCTTC	CASSIPGQGPSNEQFF
TRBV10-2	TRBJ1-2	.	.	TGCGCCAGCATGGGAGGGGACAACCTTAACTATGGCTACACCTTC	CASMGGDNLNYGYTF
TRBV4-3	TRBJ2-7	once	TRBD1	TGCGCCAGCAGCCAAGAAGGACAGGGGTCCTACGAGCAGTACTTC	CASSQEGQGSYEQYF
TRBV19	TRBJ2-2	.	.	TGTGCCAGTAGTGCCGGTCCGAACACCGGGGAGCTGTTTTTT	CASSAGPNTGELFF
TRBV5-6	TRBJ1-3	.	.	TGTGCCAGTAGCTGGGGGGGCTCTGGAAACACCATATATTTT	CASSWGGSGNTIYF
TRBV28	TRBJ1-1	.	TRBD1	TGTGCCAGCAGTTACCCGGGACAGGGGAACACTGAAGCTTTCTTT	CASSYPGQGNTEAFF
TRBV9	TRBJ1-1	.	TRBD1	TGTGCCAGCAGCAGCCTCCCGGACAGGGCGAAGGACACTGAAGCTTTCTTT	CASSSLPDRAKDTEAFF
TRBV6-5	TRBJ1-5	.	.	TGTGCCAGCAGTGAAGCGAGGAATCAGCCCCAGCATTTT	CASSEARNQPQHF
TRBV9	TRBJ2-3	.	TRBD2	TGTGCCAGCAGCTGGGAGGGTTCAGATACGCAGTATTTT	CASSWEGSDTQYF
TRBV4-2	TRBJ2-5	.	.	TGTGCCAGCAGCCAAGATTTAAAGACCCAGTACTTC	CASSQDLKTQYF
TRBV28	TRBJ2-5	.	TRBD1	TGTGCCAGCAGTCCCGGGACAGCAATTCAGGAGACCCAGTACTTC	CASSPGTAIQETQYF
TRBV28	TRBJ2-7	.	TRBD2	TGTGCCAGCAGTTTAGGCTCGGCTAGCGGGAGCGAAGAGCAGTACTTC	CASSLGSASGSEEQYF
TRBV7-9	TRBJ2-5	.	TRBD2	TGTTCCAGCAGCCGACTAGCGGCTAACCAGTACCAAGAGACCCAGTACTTC	CSSSRLAANQYQETQYF
TRBV28	TRBJ2-7	.	TRBD2	TGTGCCAGCAGACCGTACCCGGGACTAGCGGGAGGGGCCTACGAGCAGTACTTC	CASRPYPGLAGGAYEQYF
TRBV4-3	TRBJ2-3	.	.	TGCGCCAGCAGCCAAGATCGTCTAGATACGCAGTATTTT	CASSQDRLDTQYF
TRBV6-6	TRBJ2-1	.	TRBD2	TGTGCCAGCAGTTCCAGCGGGAGCTCCTACAATGAGCAGTTCTTC	CASSSSGSSYNEQFF
TRBV11-3	TRBJ2-7	.	.	TGTGCCAGCAGCCTGGGTGGGCACGAGCAGTACTTC	CASSLGGHEQYF
TRBV5-5	TRBJ2-5	.	TRBD2	TGTGCCAGCAGAAGGACTAGCGGGATTGAGACCCAGTACTTC	CASRRTSGIETQYF
TRBV19	TRBJ1-2	.	.	TGTGCCAGTAGTCCACAGGCAGGGAACTATGGCTACACCTTC	CASSPQAGNYGYTF
TRBV4-1	TRBJ2-7	.	.	TGCGCCAGCAGCCCGGAGCCGGGAGTACCTTACGAGCAGTACTTC	CASSPEPGVPYEQYF
TRBV11-3	TRBJ2-4	.	.	TGTGCCAGCAGCTTAGCGGGAGTAGGGAACATTCAGTACTTC	CASSLAGVGNIQYF
TRBV7-2	TRBJ2-1	once	.	TGTGCCAGCAGCCCTGTAGTGAATGAGCAGTTCTTC	CASSPVVNEQFF
TRBV7-2	TRBJ2-5	.	TRBD2	TGTGCCAGCAGCGGATGGACTAGCGCCCAAGAGACCCAGTACTTC	CASSGWTSAQETQYF
TRBV4-3	TRBJ2-2	.	TRBD2	TGCGCCAGCAGCCAAGATTTAGCGGGAGGGGCCGGGGAGCTGTTTTTT	CASSQDLAGGAGELFF
TRBV11-3	TRBJ2-1	.	.	TGTGCCAGCAGCTCGACTAGTTACCCCTACAATGAGCAGTTCTTC	CASSSTSYPYNEQFF
TRBV29-1	TRBJ2-3	few	TRBD2	TGCAGCGTCCCTGGGACTAGCGGGATTCGGACAGATACGCAGTATTTT	CSVPGTSGIRTDTQYF
TRBV28	TRBJ1-1	.	TRBD1	TGTGCCAGCAGAGGGGGCGAGATTTTGGACACTGAAGCTTTCTTT	CASRGGEILDTEAFF
TRBV5-4	TRBJ2-2	.	TRBD2	TGTGCCAGCAGCTTGTATCTAGCGGGAGGGACCGGGGAGCTGTTTTTT	CASSLYLAGGTGELFF
TRBV11-2	TRBJ1-3	.	.	TGTGCCAGCAGCCGTAAGGTAGCAGGGGCCTCTGGAAACACCATATATTTT	CASSRKVAGASGNTIYF
TRBV19	TRBJ1-6	.	TRBD1	TGTGCCAGTAGAACGGGGACAGGGATAAATTCACCCCTCCACTTT	CASRTGTGINSPLHF
TRBV4-1	TRBJ2-3	once	.	TGCGCCAGCAGCCCCCCGACTGATACGCAGTATTTT	CASSPPTDTQYF
TRBV29-1	TRBJ1-2	.	.	TGCAGCGTTGAAGTCCGGGGGGGCAAAGACTATGGCTACACCTTC	CSVEVRGGKDYGYTF
TRBV27	TRBJ2-7	.	.	TGTGCCAGCAGTTTTTCAGGGTACGGCTACGAGCAGTACTTC	CASSFSGYGYEQYF
TRBV5-1	TRBJ2-2	.	.	TGCGCCAGTCCGCACCCACCCCTGAAGCGGGCCCTAAGCTACGGGGAGCTGTTTTTT	CASPHPPLKRALSYGELFF
TRBV28	TRBJ1-2	.	.	TGTGCCAGCAGTTCAGACGGGACATGGCTCTATGGCTACACCTTC	CASSSDGTWLYGYTF
TRBV4-1	TRBJ2-7	few	TRBD2	TGCGCCAGCAGCCAAGAGGCTAGCGGGATCCCCTACGAGCAGTACTTC	CASSQEASGIPYEQYF